This entry is about one T cell receptor beta chain. The antigen is undetermined. The CDR3 end shows no conserved phenylalanine or tryptophan, and so a read error is likely. It is unclear where the CDR3 begins or ends on the DNA, so no DNA is shown, and the CDR3 is as TCRdb lists it. The record originates from a study of blood T cells in healthy people across ages. At the level of the study: About one barcoded beta molecule was captured per two T cells (by template switching).

Looked up from germline, CDR1 is SNHLY and CDR2 is FYNNEI. The CDR3 totals 10 residues, both ends included. Primed by a sample-barcoded 5' primer and a J-beta primer mix, a second PCR proceeded for 7 to 11 cycles. TCRdb analysed the 5' RACE reads with MiXCR anew, one entry per CDR3 protein. The table records 710,000 or so distinct CDR3 sequences, about a fifth of them present only once. Study results and limitations: Investigators viewed diversity estimates from one million T cells as underestimates, the study reported. When set beside aged donors, long-lived donors presented more naive CD4+ cells and higher diversity.

Every donor contributed 8 to 10 milliliters of peripheral blood by blood draw. The chain has TRBV2 and TRBJ2-7; the table assigns TRBD1, which was not confirmed against the DNA. Material: blood. This clonotype was sampled from a man aged 65 to 79 in good health. This CDR3 is CASSEVGQAL.